This T cell receptor beta chain was observed in a study of Graves' ophthalmopathy and Graves' hyperthyroidism. A few counts support this clonotype. Its matching antigen is unknown. In this CDR3 the conserved last residue, phenylalanine or tryptophan, is missing, so a read error is likely. Because the CDR3's place on the DNA is in doubt, the DNA is left out and the CDR3 is given as listed by TCRdb. The diagnosis was founded upon clinical symptoms, serum thyroxine, TRAb, thyroid ultrasound and orbital computed tomography. PBMCs came from 10 ml of fresh peripheral blood. Germline V gene sequence: CDR1 SGHTA, CDR2 FQGTGA. The CDR3 sequence runs 8 residues, both termini included. Transcripts of RNA were the source for amplifying TCR beta CDR3 regions. Amplification began with first-round RT-PCR using HTBI primers, then second-round multiplex PCR was performed. MiXCR, applied by TCRdb to the multiplex PCR reads, yields one record per CDR3 protein. The profile shows around 600,000 distinct CDR3 sequences, about 41% of them singletons.

Findings and caveats of the study: Ophthalmopathy cases were distinguished from stable hyperthyroidism by a 13-signature model, reaching over 85% sensitivity and about 80% specificity. Blood was where most expanded thyroid clonotypes above 0.001 frequency also turned up.

The specimen was peripheral blood. This clonotype originated in an adult man with Graves' ophthalmopathy. This sequence joins TRBV7-3 and TRBJ2-7; the D call in the table, TRBD1, was not verified against the DNA. Here the CDR3 reads CASSLCRT.